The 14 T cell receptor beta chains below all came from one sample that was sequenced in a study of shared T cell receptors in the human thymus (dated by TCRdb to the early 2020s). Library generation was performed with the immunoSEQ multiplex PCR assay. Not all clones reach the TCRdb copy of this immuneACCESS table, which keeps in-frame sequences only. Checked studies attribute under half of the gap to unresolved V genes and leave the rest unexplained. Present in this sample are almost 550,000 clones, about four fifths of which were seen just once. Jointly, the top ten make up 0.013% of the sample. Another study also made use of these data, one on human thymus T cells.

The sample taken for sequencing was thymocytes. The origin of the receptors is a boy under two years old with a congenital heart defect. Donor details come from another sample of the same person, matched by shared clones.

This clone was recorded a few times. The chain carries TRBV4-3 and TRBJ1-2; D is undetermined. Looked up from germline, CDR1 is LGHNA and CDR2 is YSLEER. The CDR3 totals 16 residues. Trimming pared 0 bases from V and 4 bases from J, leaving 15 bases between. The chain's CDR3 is CASSQEPPGTGYGYTF. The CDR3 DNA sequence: TGCGCCAGCAGCCAAGAGCCCCCGGGTACGGGCTATGGCTACACCTTC.

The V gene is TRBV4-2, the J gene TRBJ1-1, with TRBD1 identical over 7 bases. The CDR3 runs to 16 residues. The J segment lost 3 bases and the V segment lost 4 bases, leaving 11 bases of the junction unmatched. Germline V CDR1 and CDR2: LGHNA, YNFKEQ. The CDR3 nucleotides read TGTGCCAGCAGCCCACTCCAGGGGGACCGGGACACTGAAGCTTTCTTT. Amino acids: CASSPLQGDRDTEAFF.

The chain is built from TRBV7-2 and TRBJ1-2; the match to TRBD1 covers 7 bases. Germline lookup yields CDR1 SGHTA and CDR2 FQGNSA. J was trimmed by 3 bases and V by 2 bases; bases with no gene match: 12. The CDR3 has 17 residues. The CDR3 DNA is TGTGCCAGCAGCTTATCTCCGGGACAGCTGGATGACTATGGCTACACCTTC. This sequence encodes CASSLSPGQLDDYGYTF.

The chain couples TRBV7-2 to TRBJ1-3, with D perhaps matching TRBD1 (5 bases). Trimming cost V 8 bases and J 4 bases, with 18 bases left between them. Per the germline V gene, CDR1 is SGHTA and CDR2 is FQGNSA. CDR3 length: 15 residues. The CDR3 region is CASRGDVPRGNTIYF. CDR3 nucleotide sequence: TGTGCCAGCCGGGGGGACGTTCCGCGGGGAAACACCATATATTTT.

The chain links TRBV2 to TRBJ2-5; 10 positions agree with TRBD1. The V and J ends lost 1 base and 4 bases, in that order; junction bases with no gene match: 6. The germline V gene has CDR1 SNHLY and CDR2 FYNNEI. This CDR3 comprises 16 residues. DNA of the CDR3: TGTGCCAGCAGTGAAGAAGGACAGGGGGAAGGAGAGACCCAGTACTTC. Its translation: CASSEEGQGEGETQYF.

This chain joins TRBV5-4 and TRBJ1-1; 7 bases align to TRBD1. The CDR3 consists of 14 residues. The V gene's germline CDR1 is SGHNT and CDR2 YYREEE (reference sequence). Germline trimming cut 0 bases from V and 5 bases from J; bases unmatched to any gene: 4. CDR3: CASSLGQGGTEAFF. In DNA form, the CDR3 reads TGTGCCAGCAGCTTGGGGCAGGGGGGTACTGAAGCTTTCTTT.

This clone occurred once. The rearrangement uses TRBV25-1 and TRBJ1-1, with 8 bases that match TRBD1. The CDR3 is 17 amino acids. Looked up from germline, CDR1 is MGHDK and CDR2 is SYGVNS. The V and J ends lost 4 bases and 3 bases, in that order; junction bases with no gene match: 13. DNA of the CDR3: TGTGCCAGCAGTGGGGACCCCCTACAGGGGGGGGACACTGAAGCTTTCTTT. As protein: CASSGDPLQGGDTEAFF. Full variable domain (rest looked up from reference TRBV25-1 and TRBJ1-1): EADIYQTPRYLVIGTGKKITLECSQTMGHDKMYWYQQDPGMELHLIHYSYGVNSTEKGDLSSESTVSRIRTEHFPLTLESARPSHTSQYLCASSGDPLQGGDTEAFFGQGTRLTVV.

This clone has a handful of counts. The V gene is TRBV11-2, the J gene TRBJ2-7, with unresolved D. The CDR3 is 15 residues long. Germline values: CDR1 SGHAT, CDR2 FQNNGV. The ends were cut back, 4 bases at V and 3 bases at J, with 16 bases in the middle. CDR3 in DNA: TGTGCCAGCAGCTACCCGGGTGGCCCGTTCTACGAGCAGTACTTC. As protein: CASSYPGGPFYEQYF.

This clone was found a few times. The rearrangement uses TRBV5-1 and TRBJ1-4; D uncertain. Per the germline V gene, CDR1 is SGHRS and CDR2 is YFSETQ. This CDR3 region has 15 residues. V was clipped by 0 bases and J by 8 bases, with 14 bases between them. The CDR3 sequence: CASSLALGPGEKLFF. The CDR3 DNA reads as TGCGCCAGCAGCTTGGCCCTGGGCCCGGGGGAAAAACTGTTTTTT.

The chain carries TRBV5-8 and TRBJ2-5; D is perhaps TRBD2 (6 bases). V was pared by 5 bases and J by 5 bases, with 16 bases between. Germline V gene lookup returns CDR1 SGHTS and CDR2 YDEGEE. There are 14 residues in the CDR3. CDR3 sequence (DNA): TGTGCCAGCAGTTACGGGAGTCGGGGGGAGACCCAGTACTTC. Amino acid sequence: CASSYGSRGETQYF.

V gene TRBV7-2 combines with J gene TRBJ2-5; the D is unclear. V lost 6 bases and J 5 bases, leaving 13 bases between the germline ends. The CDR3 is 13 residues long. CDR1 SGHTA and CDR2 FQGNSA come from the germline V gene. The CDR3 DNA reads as TGTGCCAGCAGTCCCGACTGCTTTGAGACCCAGTACTTC. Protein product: CASSPDCFETQYF.

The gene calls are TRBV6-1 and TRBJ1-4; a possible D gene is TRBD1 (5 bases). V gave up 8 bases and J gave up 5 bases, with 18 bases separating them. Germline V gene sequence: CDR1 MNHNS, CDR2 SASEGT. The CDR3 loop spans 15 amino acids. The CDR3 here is CASARLGERNEKLFF. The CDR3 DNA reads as TGTGCCAGCGCACGCCTAGGGGAACGGAATGAAAAACTGTTTTTT.

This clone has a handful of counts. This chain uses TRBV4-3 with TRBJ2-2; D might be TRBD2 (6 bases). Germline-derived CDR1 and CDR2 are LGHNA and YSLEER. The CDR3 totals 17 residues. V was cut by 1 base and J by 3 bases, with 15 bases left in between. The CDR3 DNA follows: TGCGCCAGCAGCCAAGGGTCATGGCGGGACGACACCGGGGAGCTGTTTTTT. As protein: CASSQGSWRDDTGELFF.

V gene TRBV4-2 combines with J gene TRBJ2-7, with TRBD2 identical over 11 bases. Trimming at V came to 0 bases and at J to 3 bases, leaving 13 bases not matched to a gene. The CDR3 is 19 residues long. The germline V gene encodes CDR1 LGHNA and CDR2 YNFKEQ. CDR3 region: CASSQDSSGRANELYEQYF. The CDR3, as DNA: TGTGCCAGCAGCCAAGATAGTAGCGGGAGGGCCAACGAGCTCTACGAGCAGTACTTC.